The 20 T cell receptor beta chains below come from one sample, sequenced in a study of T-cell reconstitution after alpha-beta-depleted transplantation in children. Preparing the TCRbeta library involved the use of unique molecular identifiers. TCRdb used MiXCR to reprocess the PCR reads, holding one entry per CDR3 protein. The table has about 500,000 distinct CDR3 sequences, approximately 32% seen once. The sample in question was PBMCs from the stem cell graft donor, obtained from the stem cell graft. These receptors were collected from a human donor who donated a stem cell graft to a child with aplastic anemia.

The CDR3 region has the DNA TGTGCCAGCAGTGAAGCGAACAGGGGGGTTGAAAAACTGTTTTTT. It codes for CASSEANRGVEKLFF. This chain uses TRBV6-1 with TRBJ1-4; 8 positions agree with TRBD1. The CDR3 has 15 residues. Trimming at V came to 0 bases and at J to 7 bases, leaving 4 bases not matched to a gene. Germline V gives CDR1 MNHNS, CDR2 SASEGT.

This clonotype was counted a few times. This chain's CDR3 is CAWSRDRDGGQPQHF. The CDR3 DNA reads TGTGCCTGGAGTCGGGACAGGGACGGTGGCCAGCCCCAGCATTTT. V usage is TRBV30 and J usage is TRBJ1-5, with 9 bases lining up with TRBD1. The CDR3 is 15 residues long. V lost 2 bases, J lost 7 bases, and 9 bases stayed unmatched. Germline V gene lookup returns CDR1 GTSNPN and CDR2 SVGIG (reference sequence).

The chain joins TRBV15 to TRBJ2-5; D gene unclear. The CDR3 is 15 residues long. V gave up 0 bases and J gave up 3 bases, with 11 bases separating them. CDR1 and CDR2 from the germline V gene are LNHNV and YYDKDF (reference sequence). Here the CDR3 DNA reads TGTGCCACCAGCAGAGACTTTAACAGAGAAGAGACCCAGTACTTC. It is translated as CATSRDFNREETQYF. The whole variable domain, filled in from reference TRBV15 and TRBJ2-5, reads DAMVIQNPRYQVTQFGKPVTLSCSQTLNHNVMYWYQQKSSQAPKLLFHYYDKDFNNEADTPDNFQSRRPNTSFCFLDIRSPGLGDTAMYLCATSRDFNREETQYFGPGTRLLVL.

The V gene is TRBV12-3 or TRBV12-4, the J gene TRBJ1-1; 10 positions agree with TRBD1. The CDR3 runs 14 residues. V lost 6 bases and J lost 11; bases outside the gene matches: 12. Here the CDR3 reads CASSSGDRGYQAFF. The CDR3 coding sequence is TGTGCCAGCAGCTCTGGGGACAGGGGTTATCAGGCTTTCTTT.

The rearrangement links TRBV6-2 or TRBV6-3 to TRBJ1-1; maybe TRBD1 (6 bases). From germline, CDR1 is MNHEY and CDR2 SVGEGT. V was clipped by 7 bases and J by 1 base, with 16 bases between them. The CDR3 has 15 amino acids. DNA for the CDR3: TGTGCCAGCAAAAGGGGGGCTTCTACGAACACTGAAGCTTTCTTT. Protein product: CASKRGASTNTEAFF.

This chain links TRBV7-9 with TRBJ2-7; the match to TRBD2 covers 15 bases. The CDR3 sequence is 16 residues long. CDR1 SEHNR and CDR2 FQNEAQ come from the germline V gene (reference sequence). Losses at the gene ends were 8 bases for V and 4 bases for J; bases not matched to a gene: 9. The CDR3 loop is CASARGLAGGGYEQYF. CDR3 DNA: TGTGCCAGCGCGAGGGGACTAGCGGGAGGAGGTTACGAGCAGTACTTC.

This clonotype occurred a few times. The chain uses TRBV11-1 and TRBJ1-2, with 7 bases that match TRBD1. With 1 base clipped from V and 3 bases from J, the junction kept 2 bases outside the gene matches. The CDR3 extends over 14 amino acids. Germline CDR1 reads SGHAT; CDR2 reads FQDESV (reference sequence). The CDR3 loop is CASSLVDRYYGYTF. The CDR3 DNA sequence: TGTGCCAGCAGCTTAGTGGACAGGTACTATGGCTACACCTTC.

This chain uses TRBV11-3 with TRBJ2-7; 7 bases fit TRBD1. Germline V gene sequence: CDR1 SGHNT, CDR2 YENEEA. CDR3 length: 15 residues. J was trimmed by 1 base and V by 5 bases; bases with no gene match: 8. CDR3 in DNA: TGTGCCAGCAGCCCCGACAGGGAAGTATCCTACGAGCAGTACGTC. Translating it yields CASSPDREVSYEQYV.

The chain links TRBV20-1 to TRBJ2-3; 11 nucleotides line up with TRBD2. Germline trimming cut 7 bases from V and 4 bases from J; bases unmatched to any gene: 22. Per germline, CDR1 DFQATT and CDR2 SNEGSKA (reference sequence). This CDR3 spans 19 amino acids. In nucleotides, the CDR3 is TGCAGTGTCGGCCCGGGACTAGCGGTCGGGGTTGGTCACCCAGATACGCAGTATTTT. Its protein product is CSVGPGLAVGVGHPDTQYF.

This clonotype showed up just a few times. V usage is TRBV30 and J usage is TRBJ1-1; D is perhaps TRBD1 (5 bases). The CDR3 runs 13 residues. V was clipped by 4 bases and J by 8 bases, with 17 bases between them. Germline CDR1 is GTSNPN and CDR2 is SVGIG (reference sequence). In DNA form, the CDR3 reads TGTGCCTGGACCCAGGAGTGGGGACGGGAAGCTTTCTTT. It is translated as CAWTQEWGREAFF.

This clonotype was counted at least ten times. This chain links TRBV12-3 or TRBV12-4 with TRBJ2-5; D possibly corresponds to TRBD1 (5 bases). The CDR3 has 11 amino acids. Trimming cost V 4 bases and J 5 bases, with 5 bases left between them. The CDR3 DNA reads TGTGCCAGCAGTTACAGGGAGACCCAGTACTTC. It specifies CASSYRETQYF.

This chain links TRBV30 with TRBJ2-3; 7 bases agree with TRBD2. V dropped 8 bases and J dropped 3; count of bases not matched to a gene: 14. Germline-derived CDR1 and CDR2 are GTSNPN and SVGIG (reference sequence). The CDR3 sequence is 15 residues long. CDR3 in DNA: TGTGCCGTTTTTGAGCGGGGCATTTATACAGATACGCAGTATTTT. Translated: CAVFERGIYTDTQYF.

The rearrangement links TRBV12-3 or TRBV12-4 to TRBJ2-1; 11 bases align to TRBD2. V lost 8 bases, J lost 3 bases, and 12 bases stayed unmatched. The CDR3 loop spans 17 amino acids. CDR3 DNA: TGTGCCAGCCCCCCGGGGCCGGGGACTAGCGGCTACAATGAGCAGTTCTTC. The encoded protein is CASPPGPGTSGYNEQFF.

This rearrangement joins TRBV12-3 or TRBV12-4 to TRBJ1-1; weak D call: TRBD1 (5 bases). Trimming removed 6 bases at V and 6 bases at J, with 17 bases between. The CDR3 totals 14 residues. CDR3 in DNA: TGTGCCAGCAGCCTGCCCCACCGGGGGGCTGAAGCTTTCTTT. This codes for CASSLPHRGAEAFF.

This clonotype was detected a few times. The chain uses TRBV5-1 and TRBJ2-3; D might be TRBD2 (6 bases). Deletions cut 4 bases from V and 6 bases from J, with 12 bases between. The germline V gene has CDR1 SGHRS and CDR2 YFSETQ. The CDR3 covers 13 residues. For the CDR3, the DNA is TGCGCCAGCAGCCTTGGGAGGTCTGATACGCAGTATTTT. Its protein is CASSLGRSDTQYF.

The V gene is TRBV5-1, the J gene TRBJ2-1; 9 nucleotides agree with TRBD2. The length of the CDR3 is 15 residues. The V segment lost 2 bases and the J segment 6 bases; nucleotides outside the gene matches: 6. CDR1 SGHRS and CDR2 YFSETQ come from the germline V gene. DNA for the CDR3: TGCGCCAGCAGCTTTAGCGGGGGAAGGGTCAATGAGCAGTTCTTC. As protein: CASSFSGGRVNEQFF.

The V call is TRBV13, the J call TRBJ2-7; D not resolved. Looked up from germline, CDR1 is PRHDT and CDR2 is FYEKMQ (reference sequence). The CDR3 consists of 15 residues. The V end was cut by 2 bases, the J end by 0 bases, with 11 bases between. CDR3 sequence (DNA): TGTGCCAGCAGCTTACGTGGGGTTCTCTCCTACGAGCAGTACTTC. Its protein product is CASSLRGVLSYEQYF.

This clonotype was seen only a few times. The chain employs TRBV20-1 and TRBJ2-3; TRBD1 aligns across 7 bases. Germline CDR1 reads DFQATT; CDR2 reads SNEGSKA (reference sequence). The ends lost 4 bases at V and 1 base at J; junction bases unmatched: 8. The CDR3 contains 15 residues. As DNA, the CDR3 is TGCAGTGCTATAAGGGGGCAGATCCGCACAGATACGCAGTATTTT. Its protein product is CSAIRGQIRTDTQYF.

The CDR3 loop reads CSVDATGGSQWADTQYF. CDR3 DNA sequence: TGCAGCGTTGATGCAACAGGGGGCAGTCAGTGGGCAGATACGCAGTATTTT. V usage is TRBV29-1 and J usage is TRBJ2-3; 9 nucleotides match TRBD1. The trim removed 3 bases at V and 4 bases at J, leaving 14 bases unmatched. The CDR3 totals 17 residues. Germline assignment: CDR1 SQVTM and CDR2 ANQGSEA.

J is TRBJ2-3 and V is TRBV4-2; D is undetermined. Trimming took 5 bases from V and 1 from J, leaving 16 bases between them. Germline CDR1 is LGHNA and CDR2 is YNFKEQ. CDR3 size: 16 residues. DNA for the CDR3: TGTGCCAGCAGCACCCGTCCACGGGCCGGCACAGATACGCAGTATTTT. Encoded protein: CASSTRPRAGTDTQYF.